The 21 T cell receptor beta chains presented below share a single source sample, sequenced in a study of T cell changes during pregnancy in multiple sclerosis. Libraries were prepared by immunoSEQ multiplex PCR; TCRdb keeps only in-frame clonotypes and omits some of them. The table shows some 38,000 clones, with around 89% occurring only once. Sequenced material: CD8+ T cells from peripheral blood mononuclear cells, taken in the third trimester of pregnancy. The source is a female donor with multiple sclerosis, enrolled in a pregnancy study.

This clone is categorized as medium-sized. The rearrangement joins TRBV6-1 to TRBJ1-5; D gene unclear. Trimming pared 7 bases from V and 1 base from J, leaving 8 bases between. There are 13 residues in the CDR3. The germline V gene encodes CDR1 MNHNS and CDR2 SASEGT. CDR3 region: CASTFVSNQPQHF. The DNA for the CDR3 is TGTGCCAGCACCTTTGTAAGCAATCAGCCCCAGCATTTT.

V usage is TRBV7-9 and J usage is TRBJ1-5; tentative D call: TRBD1 (5 bases). V was pared by 4 bases and J by 6 bases, with 16 bases between. Germline CDR1 reads SEHNR; CDR2 reads FQNEAQ (reference sequence). This CDR3 is built from 15 residues. The DNA of the CDR3 is TGTGCCAGCAGCTCACCGGGACTTACAGGTCAGCCCCAGCATTTT. It codes for CASSSPGLTGQPQHF. The entire variable domain, with the rest obtained from reference TRBV7-9 and TRBJ1-5, is as follows: DTGVSQNPRHKITKRGQNVTFRCDPISEHNRLYWYRQTLGQGPEFLTYFQNEAQLEKSRLLSDRFSAERPKGSFSTLEIQRTEQGDSAMYLCASSSPGLTGQPQHFGDGTRLSIL.

V and J are TRBV19 and TRBJ2-7, with D unresolved. The CDR3 has 13 residues. The V end was cut by 4 bases, the J end by 1 base, with 8 bases between. CDR1 and CDR2 (germline): LNHDA, SQIVND (reference sequence). The CDR3 loop reads CASSTGLSYEQYF. The CDR3 region has the DNA TGTGCCAGTAGTACCGGGTTGTCCTACGAGCAGTACTTC.

This clone was seen only a few times. J is TRBJ1-2 and V is TRBV5-4; no clear D gene. V lost 4 bases and J lost 5, with 9 bases in between. Germline V gene data show CDR1 as SGHNT and CDR2 as YYREEE (reference sequence). This CDR3 contains 12 residues. CDR3 amino acids: CASSLEGYGYTF. As DNA, the CDR3 is TGTGCCAGCAGCCTCGAGGGATATGGCTACACCTTC.

The V and J genes are TRBV9 and TRBJ2-2; 7 bases are shared with TRBD2. Germline V gene data show CDR1 as SGDLS and CDR2 as YYNGEE. After removal of 4 bases from V and 3 bases from J, the junction contained 12 bases not matched to a gene. The CDR3 runs to 17 residues. In DNA form, the CDR3 reads TGTGCCAGCAGCCCAGACCTGATCACTAGCGACACCGGGGAGCTGTTTTTT. Its protein is CASSPDLITSDTGELFF.

V is TRBV6-1 and J is TRBJ2-2; possible D gene TRBD2, 6 bases. The germline gives CDR1 MNHNS, CDR2 SASEGT. The V end lost 4 bases, the J end lost 3 bases, and 6 bases lay between the germline ends. The CDR3 runs to 13 residues. The CDR3: CASSAGDTGELFF. CDR3 coding DNA: TGTGCCAGCAGTGCGGGGGACACCGGGGAGCTGTTTTTT.

The rearrangement uses TRBV9 and TRBJ2-2; D may be TRBD2 (5 bases). The CDR3 has 15 residues. Germline V gene data show CDR1 as SGDLS and CDR2 as YYNGEE. Deletions cut 3 bases from V and 0 bases from J, with 9 bases between. Here the CDR3 DNA reads TGTGCCAGCAGCGGTAGACTAACGAACACCGGGGAGCTGTTTTTT. Encoded protein: CASSGRLTNTGELFF.

The chain recombines TRBV19 with TRBJ1-5; D unresolved. The length of the CDR3 is 13 residues. Deletions cut 5 bases from V and 7 bases from J, with 12 bases between. Germline lookup yields CDR1 LNHDA and CDR2 SQIVND (reference sequence). The CDR3 nucleotides read TGTGCCAGTAGTCCGGGATGGAGGCAGCCCCAGCATTTT. Translating gives CASSPGWRQPQHF.

V is TRBV4-2 and J is TRBJ2-2, with TRBD2 identical over 9 bases. Germline values: CDR1 LGHNA, CDR2 YNFKEQ. The CDR3 is 17 amino acids. V shed 5 bases, J shed 5 bases, and the junction held 12 bases outside the gene matches. The CDR3 region is CASSSAGGLASTGELFF. CDR3 bases: TGTGCCAGCAGCTCGGCCGGCGGACTAGCGTCTACCGGGGAGCTGTTTTTT.

The chain couples TRBV6-5 to TRBJ1-2; no clear D gene. CDR1 and CDR2 from the germline V gene are MNHEY and SVGAGI. The CDR3 spans 12 residues. V was trimmed by 2 bases and J by 4 bases, leaving 5 bases between them. The CDR3 bases are TGTGCCAGCAGTTACAACGGCTATGGCTACACCTTC. As protein: CASSYNGYGYTF.

The genes are TRBV10-3 and TRBJ2-7; no definite D call. The CDR3 covers 12 residues. CDR1 and CDR2 from the germline V gene are ENHRY and SYGVKD. The V and J ends lost 4 bases and 3 bases respectively, with 7 bases between them. CDR3 region: CAISGDVYEQYF. CDR3 sequence (DNA): TGTGCCATCAGTGGCGATGTCTACGAGCAGTACTTC.

V and J are TRBV7-2 and TRBJ2-3; 13 bases are a match to TRBD2. Losses at the gene ends were 5 bases for V and 4 bases for J; bases not matched to a gene: 6. The CDR3 covers 16 residues. CDR1 is SGHTA, CDR2 FQGNSA, per germline. The CDR3 reads CASSVWTSGGADTQYF. CDR3 bases: TGTGCCAGCAGCGTGTGGACTAGCGGGGGTGCAGATACGCAGTATTTT. Complete variable domain (other parts from reference TRBV7-2 and TRBJ2-3): GAGVSQSPSNKVTEKGKDVELRCDPISGHTALYWYRQSLGQGLEFLIYFQGNSAPDKSGLPSDRFSAERTGGSVSTLTIQRTQQEDSAVYLCASSVWTSGGADTQYFGPGTRLTVL.

The chain employs TRBV30 and TRBJ1-1; no clear D gene. With 0 bases removed from V and 11 bases from J, the gap between germline ends came to 10 bases. CDR3 size: 11 residues. CDR1 GTSNPN and CDR2 SVGIG come from the germline V gene (reference sequence). This CDR3 is CAWSVAGEAFF. In DNA form, the CDR3 reads TGTGCCTGGAGTGTAGCAGGCGAGGCTTTCTTT.

The V gene is TRBV10-3, the J gene TRBJ1-5; 7 bases align to TRBD1. Germline trimming cut 8 bases from V and 3 bases from J; bases unmatched to any gene: 4. The CDR3 runs to 13 residues. The V gene's germline CDR1 is ENHRY and CDR2 SYGVKD. CDR3 residues: CAIRDSVNQPQHF. The CDR3 nucleotides are TGTGCCATCCGGGACAGCGTCAATCAGCCCCAGCATTTT.

The chain employs TRBV5-6 and TRBJ1-1; D possibly corresponds to TRBD1 (5 bases). This CDR3 contains 16 residues. V lost 4 bases and J lost 0, with 16 bases in between. Germline V CDR1 and CDR2: SGHDT, YYEEEE. The CDR3 loop is CASSPPGRGLNTEAFF. The DNA for the CDR3 is TGTGCCAGCAGCCCGCCAGGAAGGGGCTTGAACACTGAAGCTTTCTTT.

This clone was picked up a small number of times. Here the CDR3 reads CASSDSSGGSETQYF. In DNA form, the CDR3 reads TGTGCCAGCAGTGACTCTAGCGGGGGGAGTGAGACCCAGTACTTC. The chain is built from TRBV6-1 and TRBJ2-5; TRBD2 aligns across 11 bases. In germline, CDR1 is MNHNS, CDR2 SASEGT. This CDR3 is 15 amino acids long. Losses at the gene ends were 3 bases for V and 5 bases for J; bases not matched to a gene: 5.

The chain combines TRBV7-9 with TRBJ1-2, with unresolved D. Germline V CDR1 and CDR2: SEHNR, FQNEAQ (reference sequence). The CDR3 spans 17 residues. Trimming took off 3 bases at V and 0 bases at J, with 17 bases between the two ends. The CDR3 sequence: CASSFGVPDPTNYGYTF. For the CDR3, the DNA is TGTGCCAGCAGCTTCGGGGTCCCTGATCCCACTAACTATGGCTACACCTTC.

V and J are TRBV5-5 and TRBJ1-5; 7 positions match TRBD1. Germline CDR1 SGHKS, CDR2 YYEKEE (reference sequence). V shed 3 bases, J shed 2 bases, and the junction held 2 bases outside the gene matches. The CDR3 is 14 amino acids. In nucleotides, the CDR3 is TGTGCCAGCAGCTCAACAGGGGGCAATCAGCCCCAGCATTTT. Amino acid sequence: CASSSTGGNQPQHF.

J is TRBJ2-2 and V is TRBV2; TRBD2 agrees at 14 bases. The V segment lost 4 bases and the J segment 5 bases; nucleotides outside the gene matches: 3. Looked up from germline, CDR1 is SNHLY and CDR2 is FYNNEI. The CDR3 spans 16 residues. The CDR3 DNA reads as TGTGCCAGCAGTGGGACTAGCGGGGGGCATACCGGGGAGCTGTTTTTT. As protein: CASSGTSGGHTGELFF.

The CDR3 region has the DNA TGTGCCAGCAGCCCGACTAGCGGGAGAAACACCGGGGAGCTGTTTTTT. The encoded protein is CASSPTSGRNTGELFF. The rearrangement joins TRBV6-6 to TRBJ2-2; 12 bases are shared with TRBD2. V shed 6 bases, J shed 2 bases, and the junction held 4 bases outside the gene matches. Germline CDR1 and CDR2: MNHNY and SVGAGI (reference sequence). This CDR3 region has 16 residues.

This clone showed up many times. CDR3 nucleotides: TGTGCCAGCAGTTTACTAGGGGGCAATGAGCAGTTCTTC. Protein product: CASSLLGGNEQFF. The gene calls are TRBV27 and TRBJ2-1, with a tentative D call TRBD1 (6 bases). The germline V gene encodes CDR1 MNHEY and CDR2 SMNVEV (reference sequence). This CDR3 contains 13 residues. Trimming took 2 bases from V and 6 from J, leaving 8 bases between them.